The 28 T cell receptor beta chains listed next were all sequenced from one sample in a study of spatial heterogeneity in lung cancer. TCRdb reprocessed the 5' RACE reads with MiXCR, giving one entry per CDR3 protein. The sample carries tens of thousands of distinct CDR3 sequences, more than 10% recorded once. The time point was: sample taken at primary tumor resection. Unsorted whole RNA samples from tumor, nontumor lung or frozen PBMC were sequenced. The starting material was PBMCs, obtained at surgery. Receptors originate from a male donor with early-stage non-small cell lung cancer.

In this sample, this clonotype turned up many times. This rearrangement joins TRBV28 to TRBJ2-7; TRBD2 is a possible D gene (5 bases). The CDR3 covers 13 residues. Per the germline V gene, CDR1 is MDHEN and CDR2 is SYDVKM. The ends were cut back, 7 bases at V and 9 bases at J, with 19 bases in the middle. This CDR3 is CASTRGPRAGQYF. The DNA for the CDR3 is TGTGCCAGCACCAGAGGGCCCAGAGCCGGGCAGTACTTC.

This clonotype came up many times. CDR3 amino acids: CASSATTGMNTEAFF. CDR3 coding DNA: TGTGCCAGCAGCGCTACGACAGGGATGAACACTGAAGCTTTCTTT. V and J are TRBV9 and TRBJ1-1, with 7 bases lining up with TRBD1. CDR3 size: 15 residues. Germline values: CDR1 SGDLS, CDR2 YYNGEE. V lost 3 bases, J lost 0 bases, and 5 bases stayed unmatched.

This clonotype was counted only a few times. CDR3 amino acids: CASSEYGDPRTQYF. For the CDR3, the DNA is TGTGCCAGCAGTGAATATGGGGACCCCAGAACGCAGTATTTT. The rearrangement uses TRBV25-1 and TRBJ2-3, with D perhaps TRBD1 or TRBD2 (5 bases each). The germline gives CDR1 MGHDK, CDR2 SYGVNS. The V gene lost 0 bases and the J gene lost 9 bases, with 13 bases spanning the gap. CDR3 size: 14 residues.

The chain carries TRBV24-1 and TRBJ2-5; tentative D call: TRBD1 (6 bases). This CDR3 contains 15 residues. Germline V gene lookup returns CDR1 KGHDR and CDR2 SFDVKD. Trimming took off 3 bases at V and 0 bases at J, with 10 bases between the two ends. CDR3 nucleotides: TGTGCCACCAGTGATATACAGGGTAACCAAGAGACCCAGTACTTC. Translating it yields CATSDIQGNQETQYF.

V gene TRBV20-1 combines with J gene TRBJ2-6; D tentatively reads TRBD1 or TRBD2 (5 bases each). Germline loops: CDR1 DFQATT, CDR2 SNEGSKA (reference sequence). This CDR3 contains 17 residues. V was shortened by 1 base and J by 0 bases, with 13 bases between the two germline ends. CDR3 bases: TGCAGTGCTAGAGCCCGGGACGGAGACTCTGGGGCCAACGTCCTGACTTTC. Amino acids: CSARARDGDSGANVLTF.

In its sample, this clonotype was seen many times. The rearrangement links TRBV3-1 to TRBJ1-1; D remains unclear. V shed 0 bases and J shed 1 base, with 15 bases lying between them. This CDR3 comprises 17 residues. The germline CDR1 and CDR2 sequences are LGHDT and YNNKEL (reference sequence). As DNA, the CDR3 is TGTGCCAGCAGCCAAGATCTTTCGATCCCGGCGAACACTGAAGCTTTCTTT. This codes for CASSQDLSIPANTEAFF.

CDR3 protein: CASSYRDRDSPLHF. The CDR3 DNA reads TGTGCCAGCAGTTACCGGGACAGGGACTCACCCCTCCACTTT. The rearrangement joins TRBV12-3 or TRBV12-4 to TRBJ1-6; 9 nucleotides line up with TRBD1. After removal of 4 bases from V and 10 bases from J, the junction contained 5 bases not matched to a gene. The CDR3 is made up of 14 amino acids.

This clonotype occurred many times. The V and J genes are TRBV3-1 and TRBJ2-2; 11 bases match TRBD2. The CDR3 covers 16 residues. The V gene's germline CDR1 is LGHDT and CDR2 YNNKEL (reference sequence). Trimming took 6 bases from V and 3 from J; bases not matched to a gene: 6. The DNA of the CDR3 is TGTGCCAGCAGGCAAACTAGCGGGGGCTACACCGGGGAGCTGTTTTTT. It specifies CASRQTSGGYTGELFF.

This clonotype was seen more than once but under ten times. The chain links TRBV5-1 to TRBJ1-2, with 8 bases matching TRBD1. CDR1 is SGHRS and CDR2 is YFSETQ in the germline V gene. Germline trimming cut 3 bases from V and 7 bases from J; bases unmatched to any gene: 11. CDR3 length: 15 amino acids. CDR3 nucleotides: TGCGCCAGCAGCTCCCTCACCGGGACAGGAGTTGGCTACACCTTC. Protein: CASSSLTGTGVGYTF.

The sample holds a few counts of this clonotype. The chain couples TRBV2 to TRBJ2-5, with 10 bases lining up with TRBD1. With 8 bases clipped from V and 3 bases from J, the junction kept 3 bases outside the gene matches. This CDR3 contains 13 residues. Germline values: CDR1 SNHLY, CDR2 FYNNEI. The CDR3 is CASWDRGKETQYF. The DNA of the CDR3 is TGTGCCAGCTGGGACAGGGGAAAAGAGACCCAGTACTTC. The whole variable domain, remainder taken from reference TRBV2 and TRBJ2-5, is EPEVTQTPSHQVTQMGQEVILRCVPISNHLYFYWYRQILGQKVEFLVSFYNNEISEKSEIFDDQFSVERPDGSNFTLKIRSTKLEDSAMYFCASWDRGKETQYFGPGTRLLVL.

This clonotype came up a few times. This rearrangement joins TRBV29-1 to TRBJ1-1; 7 positions match TRBD1. This CDR3 region has 14 residues. J lost 6 bases, V lost 5 bases, and 12 bases had no gene match. From germline, CDR1 is SQVTM and CDR2 ANQGSEA. The CDR3 nucleotides read TGCAGCGTTTTCCTCAGGGGGTCTGGAGCTGAAGCTTTCTTT. Translating gives CSVFLRGSGAEAFF. Full variable domain (remainder filled in from reference TRBV29-1 and TRBJ1-1): SAVISQKPSRDICQRGTSLTIQCQVDSQVTMMFWYRQQPGQSLTLIATANQGSEATYESGFVIDKFPISRPNLTFSTLTVSNMSPEDSSIYLCSVFLRGSGAEAFFGQGTRLTVV.

This clonotype was counted a few times. The chain joins TRBV6-2 or TRBV6-3 to TRBJ2-7; perhaps TRBD2 as D (6 bases). The CDR3 is 13 residues long. Trimming cost V 7 bases and J 0 bases, with 10 bases left between them. Germline loops: CDR1 MNHEY, CDR2 SVGEGT. In DNA form, the CDR3 reads TGTGCCAGCATTCCGGACTACTCCTACGAGCAGTACTTC. Protein product: CASIPDYSYEQYF.

This clonotype came up many times. V is TRBV7-2 and J is TRBJ1-2; 7 positions match TRBD1. After removal of 1 base from V and 4 bases from J, the junction contained 3 bases not matched to a gene. Germline values: CDR1 SGHTA, CDR2 FQGNSA. CDR3 length: 14 residues. The CDR3 protein is CASSLDRGPYGYTF. DNA for the CDR3: TGTGCCAGCAGCTTAGACAGGGGCCCCTATGGCTACACCTTC.

This clonotype has at least ten counts. The V and J genes are TRBV2 and TRBJ2-2; a possible D gene is TRBD2 (5 bases). Trimming removed 1 base from V and 4 bases from J, with 13 bases in between. The CDR3 has 16 residues. Germline CDR1 reads SNHLY; CDR2 reads FYNNEI. CDR3 bases: TGTGCCAGCAGTGAAGGGCGGGCCCTACCCACCGGGGAGCTGTTTTTT. It encodes CASSEGRALPTGELFF.

This clonotype was counted a few times. The chain carries TRBV29-1 and TRBJ2-2; 9 bases fit TRBD1. This CDR3 comprises 15 residues. The germline V gene encodes CDR1 SQVTM and CDR2 ANQGSEA. V was pared by 2 bases and J by 5 bases, with 6 bases of the junction left unmatched. Written as DNA, the CDR3 is TGCAGCGTTGAACAATCCGGGACAGGGACCGGGGAGCTGTTTTTT. It encodes CSVEQSGTGTGELFF.

The CDR3 here is CASSPYTDEAFF. Here the CDR3 DNA reads TGTGCCAGCTCACCATACACGGATGAAGCTTTCTTT. The chain joins TRBV18 to TRBJ1-1; D call uncertain. This CDR3 has 12 residues. V lost 2 bases and J lost 7, with 8 bases in between. Germline V CDR1 and CDR2: KGHSH, LQKENI.

The sample holds many counts of this clonotype. The chain combines TRBV5-1 with TRBJ2-7; the D gene is possibly TRBD1 (6 bases). The germline V gene encodes CDR1 SGHRS and CDR2 YFSETQ. V was pared by 4 bases and J by 0 bases, with 11 bases between. The CDR3 runs to 14 residues. Written as DNA, the CDR3 is TGCGCCAGCAGCACACCGGACAGCTCCTACGAGCAGTACTTC. This codes for CASSTPDSSYEQYF. Full variable domain (outside the CDR3, taken from reference TRBV5-1 and TRBJ2-7): KAGVTQTPRYLIKTRGQQVTLSCSPISGHRSVSWYQQTPGQGLQFLFEYFSETQRNKGNFPGRFSGRQFSNSRSEMNVSTLELGDSALYLCASSTPDSSYEQYFGPGTRLTVT.

This chain uses TRBV10-2 with TRBJ2-4; D not certain. Trimming removed 3 bases at V and 13 bases at J, with 10 bases between. The CDR3 has 11 residues. Germline CDR1 reads WSHSY; CDR2 reads SAAADI. CDR3 protein: CASSERQAQYF. CDR3 bases: TGCGCCAGCAGTGAACGCCAGGCCCAGTACTTC.

The V gene is TRBV7-9, the J gene TRBJ2-5; D not resolved. Between the trimmed V and J ends, which lost 3 bases and 4 bases, there was a span of 6 bases. The CDR3 runs to 12 residues. From germline, CDR1 is SEHNR and CDR2 FQNEAQ (reference sequence). The CDR3 reads CASSFLLETQYF. In nucleotides, the CDR3 is TGTGCCAGCAGCTTCCTACTAGAGACCCAGTACTTC. The entire variable domain, with the rest obtained from reference TRBV7-9 and TRBJ2-5, is as follows: DTGVSQNPRHKITKRGQNVTFRCDPISEHNRLYWYRQTLGQGPEFLTYFQNEAQLEKSRLLSDRFSAERPKGSFSTLEIQRTEQGDSAMYLCASSFLLETQYFGPGTRLLVL.

In this sample, this clonotype turned up a few times. V gene TRBV6-2 or TRBV6-3 combines with J gene TRBJ2-1, with 11 bases aligning to TRBD2. Germline CDR1 is MNHEY and CDR2 is SVGEGT. Trimming cost V 4 bases and J 7 bases; bases outside gene matches: 6. This CDR3 has 15 residues. CDR3 loop: CASSLAGGPGNEQFF. CDR3 in DNA: TGTGCCAGCAGTTTAGCGGGGGGGCCGGGAAATGAGCAGTTCTTC.

This clonotype was picked up a small number of times. J is TRBJ2-7 and V is TRBV7-2, with 9 bases matching TRBD1. The CDR3 covers 14 residues. V gave up 3 bases and J gave up 4 bases; unmatched junction bases: 4. Germline-derived CDR1 and CDR2 are SGHTA and FQGNSA. CDR3 in amino acids: CASSFGQGTYEQYF. CDR3 coding DNA: TGTGCCAGCAGCTTCGGACAGGGGACGTACGAGCAGTACTTC.

A few counts support this clonotype. The J gene is TRBJ2-3, the V gene TRBV6-2 or TRBV6-3; D remains ambiguous. The CDR3 runs to 13 residues. Trimming left V 6 bases short and J 0 bases short, with 7 bases between. The germline V gene has CDR1 MNHEY and CDR2 SVGEGT. In DNA form, the CDR3 reads TGTGCCAGCAGGGAGATCAGCACAGATACGCAGTATTTT. Translating it yields CASREISTDTQYF.

The chain recombines TRBV7-8 with TRBJ1-6; the D is unclear. The germline CDR1 and CDR2 sequences are SGHVS and FQNEAQ. The CDR3 consists of 20 residues. Trimming left V 5 bases short and J 1 base short, with 24 bases between. This CDR3 is CASSRTVRVKIRSYNSPLHF. DNA of the CDR3: TGTGCCAGCAGCCGGACCGTCAGAGTAAAGATTCGGTCCTATAATTCACCCCTCCACTTT. Looking up the rest from reference TRBV7-8 and TRBJ1-6 gives the full variable domain: GAGVSQSPRYKVAKRGQDVALRCDPISGHVSLFWYQQALGQGPEFLTYFQNEAQLDKSGLPSDRFFAERPEGSVSTLKIQRTQQEDSAVYLCASSRTVRVKIRSYNSPLHFGNGTRLTVT.

This clonotype has only a few counts. The chain links TRBV7-8 to TRBJ1-6; no firm D call. Per the germline V gene, CDR1 is SGHVS and CDR2 is FQNEAQ. The germline V and J ends were trimmed by 5 bases and 12 bases, with 8 bases remaining between them. CDR3 length equals 11 residues. The CDR3 DNA reads TGTGCCAGCAGCCTAACGGAACCCCTCCACTTT. Amino acid sequence: CASSLTEPLHF. Filled out from reference TRBV7-8 and TRBJ1-6, the complete variable domain reads GAGVSQSPRYKVAKRGQDVALRCDPISGHVSLFWYQQALGQGPEFLTYFQNEAQLDKSGLPSDRFFAERPEGSVSTLKIQRTQQEDSAVYLCASSLTEPLHFGNGTRLTVT.

The rearrangement joins TRBV10-3 to TRBJ2-2; 11 nucleotides agree with TRBD2. The CDR3 contains 16 residues. CDR1 is ENHRY, CDR2 SYGVKD, per germline. V lost 10 bases, J lost 1 base, and 8 bases stayed unmatched. The chain's CDR3 is CATRTGTSGNTGELFF. Written as DNA, the CDR3 is TGTGCCACGCGGACCGGGACTAGCGGGAACACCGGGGAGCTGTTTTTT.

This chain uses TRBV18 with TRBJ1-2; 8 nucleotides agree with TRBD1. Unmatched junction bases numbered 10, after V lost 3 bases and J lost 4 bases. Germline V CDR1 and CDR2: KGHSH, LQKENI. This CDR3 spans 16 amino acids. In DNA form, the CDR3 reads TGTGCCAGCTCACCGACTAACTTAGACAGGGGCTATGGCTACACCTTC. This gives the protein CASSPTNLDRGYGYTF.

This clonotype was counted only a few times. The chain recombines TRBV20-1 with TRBJ2-5; maybe TRBD2 (6 bases). From germline, CDR1 is DFQATT and CDR2 SNEGSKA (reference sequence). The CDR3 length is 11 residues. The chain's CDR3 is CTPEEGETQYF. CDR3 in DNA: TGCACCCCCGAGGAGGGAGAGACCCAGTACTTC.

The chain carries TRBV9 and TRBJ2-3; a possible D gene is TRBD1 (7 bases). The length of the CDR3 is 17 residues. CDR1 is SGDLS and CDR2 is YYNGEE in the germline V gene. Between the trimmed V and J ends, which lost 0 bases and 2 bases, there was a span of 16 bases. CDR3 loop: CASSVDPGGTDTDTQYF. As DNA, the CDR3 is TGTGCCAGCAGCGTAGATCCAGGGGGGACAGACACAGATACGCAGTATTTT.